This TCR beta chain was identified in a study of regulatory T cells in long-lasting Graves disease. This clonotype has only a few counts. Its specificity is unknown. V gave up 5 bases and J gave up 6 bases, with 14 bases separating them. CDR3 length: 14 amino acids. Germline V gene lookup returns CDR1 PRHDT and CDR2 FYEKMQ (reference sequence). For TCR beta, libraries came from iRepertoire HTBI primers and Arm-PCR of CDR3 regions. MiXCR, run by TCRdb on the multiplex PCR reads, gives a single entry per CDR3 protein. The sample contains around 500,000 distinct CDR3 sequences, around 12% of which appear only once. Time point described: newly diagnosed GD, antithyroid drugs for less than 3 months. PBMC-derived RNA was used for the TCR library. Study conclusions and caveats: New patients shared fewer public clonotypes (more than 850) than persistent patients did (roughly 2,600).

The same data also went into a second study, on T cells in Graves' hyperthyroidism and ophthalmopathy. That study reports: Patients were excluded because of uncontrolled infection, other autoimmune disease, pregnancy or lactation. In the first-round RT-PCR of the TCR CDR3, the HTBI primer set was used.

The input for sequencing was peripheral blood mononuclear cells (PBMCs), taken at new diagnosis, from a patient treated with antithyroid drugs. The sequence came from a woman in her twenties or thirties with Graves disease. V and J are TRBV13 and TRBJ1-5; weak D call: TRBD1 (5 bases). CDR3 in DNA: TGTGCCAGCAGCCAGCAGGGTCCGGGTCAGCCCCAGCATTTT. It yields the protein CASSQQGPGQPQHF.